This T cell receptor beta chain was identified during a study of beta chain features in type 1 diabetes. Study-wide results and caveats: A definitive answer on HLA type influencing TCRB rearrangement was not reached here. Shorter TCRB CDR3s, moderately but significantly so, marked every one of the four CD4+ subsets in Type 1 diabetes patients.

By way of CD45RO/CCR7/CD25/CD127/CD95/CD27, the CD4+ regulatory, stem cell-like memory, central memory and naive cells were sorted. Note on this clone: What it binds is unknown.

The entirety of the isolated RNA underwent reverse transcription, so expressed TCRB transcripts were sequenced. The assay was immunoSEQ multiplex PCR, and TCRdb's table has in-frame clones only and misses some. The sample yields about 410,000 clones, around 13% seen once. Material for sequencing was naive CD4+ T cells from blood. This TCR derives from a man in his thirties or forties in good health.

Here the CDR3 reads CANQRGTNENIQYF. The CDR3 DNA reads TGTGCCAACCAACGTGGAACAAACGAAAACATTCAGTACTTC. The chain combines TRBV2 with TRBJ2-4; D is uncertain. The CDR3 has 14 residues. V dropped 10 bases and J dropped 5 bases, with 18 bases sitting between them. Germline V gives CDR1 SNHLY, CDR2 FYNNEI.